A single sample gave rise to the 31 T cell receptor beta chains below, sequenced in a study of shared clonotypes between healthy human individuals. The method was immunoSEQ multiplex PCR; TCRdb's version includes in-frame clones alone and lacks a portion of them. This table holds about 2.1 million clones, just over 90% found once. The naive CD8 fraction comprised CD45RO-negative cells positively selected for CCR7 and excluded terminally differentiated effector memory CD45RA+ cells. Sequencing used naive CD8+ T cells from PBMCs. The origin of the receptors is a man aged 18 to 29 in good health. Some clones in this sample may be carry-over from other donors' samples.

The chain joins TRBV4-1 to TRBJ1-6; D gene unclear. Germline V CDR1 and CDR2: MGHRA, YSYEKL. Trimming stripped 1 base from V and 9 bases from J, with 7 bases between. This CDR3 region has 13 residues. The CDR3 region has the DNA TGCGCCAGCAGCCAAGGGTTTGGTTCACCCCTCCACTTT. This sequence encodes CASSQGFGSPLHF.

The V call is TRBV27, the J call TRBJ2-5; D is unclear. Germline CDR1 reads MNHEY; CDR2 reads SMNVEV (reference sequence). V lost 0 bases, J lost 2 bases, and 10 bases lay in between. The CDR3 covers 15 residues. This chain's CDR3 is CASSLSAGNQETQYF. Here the CDR3 DNA reads TGTGCCAGCAGTTTATCGGCTGGAAATCAAGAGACCCAGTACTTC.

This rearrangement joins TRBV25-1 to TRBJ1-5; no definite D call. The CDR3 spans 14 residues. V was trimmed by 2 bases and J by 5 bases, leaving 10 bases between them. In germline, CDR1 is MGHDK, CDR2 SYGVNS. The CDR3 region is CASSEVGSDQPQHF. The CDR3 DNA reads as TGTGCCAGCAGTGAAGTAGGGTCGGATCAGCCCCAGCATTTT.

The J gene is TRBJ2-7, the V gene TRBV28; perhaps TRBD1 as D (5 bases). V lost 6 bases, J lost 5 bases, and 17 bases lay in between. CDR3 length: 14 residues. CDR1 is MDHEN, CDR2 SYDVKM, per germline. The chain's CDR3 is CASRTAALFDEQYF. DNA of the CDR3: TGTGCCAGCAGGACAGCCGCCCTTTTTGACGAGCAGTACTTC.

The chain combines TRBV27 with TRBJ2-2; TRBD1 or TRBD2 may be the D gene (5 bases each). Germline CDR1 MNHEY, CDR2 SMNVEV (reference sequence). V lost 3 bases and J 6 bases, leaving 14 bases between the germline ends. There are 15 residues in the CDR3. CDR3 residues: CASSFWGSSPGELFF. CDR3 coding DNA: TGTGCCAGCAGTTTCTGGGGGAGCAGCCCCGGGGAGCTGTTTTTT.

The J gene is TRBJ2-7, the V gene TRBV27; no firm D call. V was trimmed by 5 bases and J by 5 bases, leaving 16 bases between them. This CDR3 is built from 14 residues. The germline gives CDR1 MNHEY, CDR2 SMNVEV (reference sequence). This CDR3 reads CASSQDLRPDEQYF. The CDR3 bases are TGTGCCAGCAGTCAGGACCTGCGCCCAGACGAGCAGTACTTC.

The chain couples TRBV29-1 to TRBJ2-1; the match to TRBD2 covers 11 bases. This CDR3 has 13 amino acids. Germline V gene lookup returns CDR1 SQVTM and CDR2 ANQGSEA. The CDR3 sequence: CTFKTSGDNEQFF. CDR3 DNA: TGCACCTTCAAGACTAGCGGGGACAATGAGCAGTTCTTC.

The rearrangement joins TRBV7-9 to TRBJ1-2; D may be TRBD1 (5 bases). The germline CDR1 and CDR2 sequences are SEHNR and FQNEAQ (reference sequence). This CDR3 has 17 amino acids. V was cut by 0 bases and J by 5 bases, with 19 bases left in between. CDR3 amino acids: CASSLALGELTGYGYTF. In DNA, the CDR3 is TGTGCCAGCAGCTTAGCGTTAGGGGAGTTGACGGGGTATGGCTACACCTTC.

V gene TRBV27 combines with J gene TRBJ1-2, with D unresolved. V was shortened by 6 bases and J by 7 bases, with 15 bases between the two germline ends. CDR1 is MNHEY and CDR2 is SMNVEV in the germline V gene (reference sequence). CDR3 length: 13 amino acids. CDR3 in DNA: TGTGCCAGCAGCCCTTTACCCCTAGGTGGCTACACCTTC. It encodes CASSPLPLGGYTF.

The CDR3 loop reads CASRDPRGPEEKLFF. The CDR3 nucleotides are TGTGCCAGCAGGGACCCCAGGGGCCCTGAGGAGAAACTGTTTTTT. This chain joins TRBV2 and TRBJ1-4, with D perhaps TRBD1 (6 bases). The length of the CDR3 is 15 residues. Germline loops: CDR1 SNHLY, CDR2 FYNNEI. Trimming shortened V by 6 bases and J by 11 bases, and 22 bases separated the two germline ends. Drawing the rest from reference TRBV2 and TRBJ1-4, the complete variable domain is EPEVTQTPSHQVTQMGQEVILRCVPISNHLYFYWYRQILGQKVEFLVSFYNNEISEKSEIFDDQFSVERPDGSNFTLKIRSTKLEDSAMYFCASRDPRGPEEKLFFGSGTQLSVL.

This clone was seen once. This chain joins TRBV15 and TRBJ2-5; perhaps TRBD1 as D (6 bases). The CDR3 totals 15 residues. Trimming left V 3 bases short and J 2 bases short, with 13 bases between. The V gene's germline CDR1 is LNHNV and CDR2 YYDKDF (reference sequence). The CDR3 region has the DNA TGTGCCACCAGCAGTGCCGGGGACATTCAAGAGACCCAGTACTTC. Encoded protein: CATSSAGDIQETQYF. Based on the CDR3 plus reference TRBV15 and TRBJ2-5, the full variable domain is DAMVIQNPRYQVTQFGKPVTLSCSQTLNHNVMYWYQQKSSQAPKLLFHYYDKDFNNEADTPDNFQSRRPNTSFCFLDIRSPGLGDTAMYLCATSSAGDIQETQYFGPGTRLLVL.

The genes are TRBV19 and TRBJ2-1; D is unclear. V lost 7 bases to trimming and J lost 4 bases, with 11 bases between them. Germline V CDR1 and CDR2: LNHDA, SQIVND (reference sequence). There are 13 residues in the CDR3. CDR3 coding DNA: TGTGCCAGTATTGCTGCCGATTACAATGAGCAGTTCTTC. This gives the protein CASIAADYNEQFF.

This sequence joins TRBV2 and TRBJ2-7, with D perhaps matching TRBD1 (6 bases). Germline V lookup: CDR1 SNHLY, CDR2 FYNNEI. The length of the CDR3 is 14 residues. Trimming removed 7 bases at V and 2 bases at J, with 15 bases between. In DNA, the CDR3 is TGTGCCAGCACCCCGGGACATCTAACCTACGAGCAGTACTTC. It yields the protein CASTPGHLTYEQYF.

This clone was seen a single time. In nucleotides, the CDR3 is TGTGCCAGCAGTTACGGAGGGGAAACCGGGGAGCTGTTTTTT. It translates to CASSYGGETGELFF. The J gene is TRBJ2-2, the V gene TRBV6-6; D perhaps matches TRBD2 (6 bases). This CDR3 spans 14 amino acids. With 2 bases removed from V and 5 bases from J, the gap between germline ends came to 9 bases. Germline loops: CDR1 MNHNY, CDR2 SVGAGI (reference sequence).

The rearrangement links TRBV15 to TRBJ1-1; D call uncertain. CDR1 is LNHNV and CDR2 is YYDKDF in the germline V gene (reference sequence). The CDR3 extends over 12 amino acids. Trimming left V 3 bases short and J 7 bases short, with 9 bases between. The CDR3 DNA reads TGTGCCACCAGCAGCGAATTGGGTGAAGCTTTCTTT. Protein: CATSSELGEAFF. The complete variable domain, with remaining parts taken from reference TRBV15 and TRBJ1-1, reads DAMVIQNPRYQVTQFGKPVTLSCSQTLNHNVMYWYQQKSSQAPKLLFHYYDKDFNNEADTPDNFQSRRPNTSFCFLDIRSPGLGDTAMYLCATSSELGEAFFGQGTRLTVV.

A note on this clone: The sample holds other DNA sequences that translate to the same CDR3. CDR3 bases: TGCAGCGTTGTTGGCGGGAGCTCCTACAATGAGCAGTTCTTC. Protein: CSVVGGSSYNEQFF. The chain links TRBV29-1 to TRBJ2-1, with 7 positions matching TRBD2. The ends lost 4 bases at V and 0 bases at J; junction bases unmatched: 3. CDR3 size: 14 residues. Germline V lookup: CDR1 SQVTM, CDR2 ANQGSEA.

This chain connects TRBV6-4 to TRBJ2-1; 8 nucleotides agree with TRBD2. The CDR3 is made up of 18 amino acids. Per the germline V gene, CDR1 is MRHNA and CDR2 is SNTAGT. V lost 3 bases and J lost 4; bases outside the gene matches: 14. Here the CDR3 DNA reads TGTGCCAGCAGTGAGACCCACCAGCGCGGGAGGCTTTACAATGAGCAGTTCTTC. It codes for CASSETHQRGRLYNEQFF.

This chain uses TRBV27 with TRBJ1-2; possible D gene TRBD1, 5 bases. The germline gives CDR1 MNHEY, CDR2 SMNVEV (reference sequence). The CDR3 length is 16 residues. The germline V and J ends were trimmed by 3 bases and 0 bases, with 14 bases remaining between them. The CDR3 bases are TGTGCCAGCAGTTTTTCAAGGGGTGAGGCTAACTATGGCTACACCTTC. Residues: CASSFSRGEANYGYTF.

The J gene is TRBJ1-6, the V gene TRBV11-2; TRBD1 is a possible D gene (6 bases). This CDR3 has 18 amino acids. The V end lost 5 bases, the J end lost 14 bases, and 31 bases lay between the germline ends. The germline CDR1 and CDR2 sequences are SGHAT and FQNNGV. CDR3 amino acids: CASSRGQLAGARNRTLHF. The CDR3, as DNA: TGTGCCAGCAGCCGTGGTCAACTGGCAGGGGCACGGAATCGTACCCTCCACTTT.

Regarding this clone: At the DNA level, this CDR3 is encoded by other sequences in the same sample as well. The chain joins TRBV27 to TRBJ1-2; the D is unclear. The CDR3 extends over 12 amino acids. V lost 0 bases, J lost 5 bases, and 4 bases lay in between. Germline CDR1 MNHEY, CDR2 SMNVEV (reference sequence). The CDR3 loop reads CASSLSGYGYTF. Written as DNA, the CDR3 is TGTGCCAGCAGTTTATCCGGTTATGGCTACACCTTC.

Remarks on this clone: This CDR3 is also generated by other DNA sequences in the sample. The chain has TRBV6-6 and TRBJ1-5; D call uncertain. The CDR3 loop spans 14 amino acids. CDR1 MNHNY and CDR2 SVGAGI come from the germline V gene (reference sequence). Trimming removed 0 bases at V and 4 bases at J, with 7 bases between. CDR3 sequence: CASSYSEGNQPQHF. The CDR3 coding sequence is TGTGCCAGCAGTTACTCCGAAGGGAATCAGCCCCAGCATTTT.

The rearrangement links TRBV7-2 to TRBJ2-7; 9 nucleotides line up with TRBD2. CDR1 and CDR2 (germline): SGHTA, FQGNSA. J gave up 0 bases and V 3 bases, and 6 bases lay outside the gene matches. There are 16 residues in the CDR3. CDR3 sequence reads: CASSFGLAGSSYEQYF. The DNA for the CDR3 is TGTGCCAGCAGCTTCGGGCTAGCGGGAAGCTCCTACGAGCAGTACTTC.

This clone was observed once. This rearrangement joins TRBV2 to TRBJ1-1; 7 nucleotides line up with TRBD1. The CDR3 has 14 amino acids. Trimming took 3 bases from V and 3 from J; bases not matched to a gene: 4. CDR1 and CDR2 (germline): SNHLY, FYNNEI. As DNA, the CDR3 is TGTGCCAGCAGTGAGAGGGGGCAGGACACTGAAGCTTTCTTT. This encodes CASSERGQDTEAFF.

The chain carries TRBV7-9 and TRBJ2-7, with TRBD1 as a possible D gene (5 bases). The V end was cut by 0 bases, the J end by 3 bases, with 12 bases between. Germline CDR1 SEHNR, CDR2 FQNEAQ (reference sequence). This CDR3 contains 15 residues. In DNA, the CDR3 is TGTGCCAGCAGCTTAGCGGTCCAGGGATTCTACGAGCAGTACTTC. It is translated as CASSLAVQGFYEQYF.

The chain is built from TRBV6-5 and TRBJ2-2; no clear D gene. V lost 6 bases and J lost 5, with 10 bases in between. Per germline, CDR1 MNHEY and CDR2 SVGAGI. The CDR3 sequence is 13 residues long. As DNA, the CDR3 is TGTGCCAGCAGCCATGGACCAACCGGGGAGCTGTTTTTT. It yields the protein CASSHGPTGELFF.

Remarks on this clone: Other nucleotide sequences in the sample specify the same CDR3. The chain links TRBV28 to TRBJ2-7; D is possibly TRBD2 (5 bases). Deletions cut 3 bases from V and 3 bases from J, with 12 bases between. CDR1 is MDHEN, CDR2 SYDVKM, per germline. The CDR3 consists of 14 residues. CDR3 in amino acids: CASSFPGSYYEQYF. The CDR3 DNA reads TGTGCCAGCAGTTTCCCGGGGTCGTACTACGAGCAGTACTTC.

The gene calls are TRBV27 and TRBJ1-2; tentative D call: TRBD1 (6 bases). Trimming took 4 bases from V and 5 from J, leaving 14 bases between them. Germline-derived CDR1 and CDR2 are MNHEY and SMNVEV (reference sequence). The CDR3 has 14 amino acids. CDR3 sequence: CASSSLNRAYGYTF. In DNA, the CDR3 is TGTGCCAGCAGTTCGCTAAACAGGGCGTATGGCTACACCTTC.

CDR3 in amino acids: CASSLELPRAFDQPQHF. CDR3 bases: TGTGCCAGCAGCTTGGAACTCCCAAGGGCTTTTGATCAGCCCCAGCATTTT. V usage is TRBV7-8 and J usage is TRBJ1-5; D ambiguous. There are 17 residues in the CDR3. CDR1 is SGHVS and CDR2 is FQNEAQ in the germline V gene. The V and J ends lost 3 bases and 5 bases respectively, with 20 bases between them.

On this clone: At the DNA level, this CDR3 is encoded by other sequences in the same sample as well. The V call is TRBV9, the J call TRBJ2-7; 7 bases match TRBD1. V trimming: 4 bases; J trimming: 0 bases; junction bases outside the gene matches: 4. The CDR3 consists of 14 residues. Looked up from germline, CDR1 is SGDLS and CDR2 is YYNGEE. This CDR3 is CASSPGGGSYEQYF. CDR3 coding DNA: TGTGCCAGCAGCCCAGGGGGTGGCTCCTACGAGCAGTACTTC.

The rearrangement uses TRBV7-2 and TRBJ2-7; 11 bases map to TRBD2. Germline-derived CDR1 and CDR2 are SGHTA and FQGNSA. V shed 3 bases and J 3 bases; nucleotides not matched to a gene: 1. This CDR3 comprises 14 residues. The CDR3 nucleotides read TGTGCCAGCAGCTTCGGGACTAGCGGCTACGAGCAGTACTTC. Protein sequence: CASSFGTSGYEQYF.

V and J are TRBV12-5 and TRBJ2-2; possible D gene TRBD1, 6 bases. Germline V CDR1 and CDR2: LGHNT, FRNRAP. V was trimmed by 1 base and J by 5 bases, leaving 11 bases between them. The CDR3 is made up of 15 amino acids. For the CDR3, the DNA is TGTGCTAGTGGTTTGGCCAGGGGAAATACCGGGGAGCTGTTTTTT. Translated: CASGLARGNTGELFF.